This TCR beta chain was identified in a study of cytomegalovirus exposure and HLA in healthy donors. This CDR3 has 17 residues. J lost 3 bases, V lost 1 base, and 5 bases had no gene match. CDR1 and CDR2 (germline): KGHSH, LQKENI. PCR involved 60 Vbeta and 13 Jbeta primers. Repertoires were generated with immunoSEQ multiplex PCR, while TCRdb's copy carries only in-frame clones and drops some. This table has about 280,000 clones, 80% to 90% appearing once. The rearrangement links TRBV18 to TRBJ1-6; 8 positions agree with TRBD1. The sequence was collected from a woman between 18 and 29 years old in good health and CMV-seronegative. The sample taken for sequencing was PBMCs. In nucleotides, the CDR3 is TGTGCCAGCTCACCACGACAGGGGAGCCTCTATAATTCACCCCTCCACTTT. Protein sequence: CASSPRQGSLYNSPLHF.